A single sample gave rise to the 24 T cell receptor beta chains below, sequenced in a study of blood T cell repertoires in COVID-19. The method was immunoSEQ multiplex PCR; TCRdb's version includes in-frame clones alone and lacks a portion of them. Among over 90,000 clones listed, about 78% were seen once. What was sequenced was peripheral blood. These receptor sequences come from a man between 60 and 75 years old with active or convalescent COVID-19.

V and J are TRBV24-1 and TRBJ2-7, with D maybe TRBD1 (7 bases). The CDR3 has 16 amino acids. The V gene lost 4 bases and the J gene lost 2 bases, with 17 bases spanning the gap. The germline CDR1 and CDR2 sequences are KGHDR and SFDVKD. The CDR3 protein is CATSERGRTGTYEQYV. Written as DNA, the CDR3 is TGTGCCACCAGTGAGCGGGGAAGGACAGGAACCTACGAGCAGTACGTC.

This clone was found once. The chain has TRBV5-4 and TRBJ1-6; no reliable D call. CDR1 SGHNT and CDR2 YYREEE come from the germline V gene (reference sequence). V lost 1 base and J lost 0, with 5 bases in between. The CDR3 runs 15 residues. In DNA, the CDR3 is TGTGCCAGCAGCTTGTCCCGCTCCTATAATTCACCCCTCCACTTT. Translating gives CASSLSRSYNSPLHF.

The chain recombines TRBV27 with TRBJ1-5; D is unresolved. Trimming shortened V by 2 bases and J by 0 bases, and 11 bases separated the two germline ends. Germline CDR1 and CDR2: MNHEY and SMNVEV (reference sequence). CDR3 length equals 16 residues. The DNA for the CDR3 is TGTGCCAGCAGTTTAAGTTCGGGAAGTAGCAATCAGCCCCAGCATTTT. Translating gives CASSLSSGSSNQPQHF.

The chain uses TRBV11-2 and TRBJ2-1, with unresolved D. Per the germline V gene, CDR1 is SGHAT and CDR2 is FQNNGV. The CDR3 spans 16 residues. Trimming left V 1 base short and J 7 bases short, with 17 bases between. CDR3 coding DNA: TGTGCCAGCAGCTTAGGGCGCGCTCCCACCGGGAATGAGCAGTTCTTC. Protein: CASSLGRAPTGNEQFF. Full variable domain (missing parts from reference TRBV11-2 and TRBJ2-1): EAGVAQSPRYKIIEKRQSVAFWCNPISGHATLYWYQQILGQGPKLLIQFQNNGVVDDSQLPKDRFSAERLKGVDSTLKIQPAKLEDSAVYLCASSLGRAPTGNEQFFGPGTRLTVL.

The rearrangement joins TRBV7-9 to TRBJ1-2, with D possibly TRBD1 on 5 matching bases. Germline assignment: CDR1 SEHNR and CDR2 FQNEAQ (reference sequence). V lost 6 bases and J lost 4, with 12 bases in between. CDR3 length equals 13 residues. The chain's CDR3 is CASSPDQGYGYTF. The DNA for the CDR3 is TGTGCCAGCAGTCCCGACCAGGGCTATGGCTACACCTTC. The entire variable domain, with the rest obtained from reference TRBV7-9 and TRBJ1-2, is as follows: DTGVSQNPRHKITKRGQNVTFRCDPISEHNRLYWYRQTLGQGPEFLTYFQNEAQLEKSRLLSDRFSAERPKGSFSTLEIQRTEQGDSAMYLCASSPDQGYGYTFGSGTRLTVV.

The chain joins TRBV6-2 or TRBV6-3 to TRBJ1-4; no firm D call. Trimming cost V 0 bases and J 6 bases, with 8 bases left between them. CDR1 MNHEY and CDR2 SVGEGT come from the germline V gene. The CDR3 spans 14 residues. The CDR3 DNA is TGTGCCAGCAGTTACTCCGGGGAGGATGAAAAACTGTTTTTT. Translating it yields CASSYSGEDEKLFF.

This chain joins TRBV6-1 and TRBJ1-2; TRBD1 is a possible D gene (5 bases). The length of the CDR3 is 15 residues. Per the germline V gene, CDR1 is MNHNS and CDR2 is SASEGT. With 0 bases removed from V and 3 bases from J, the gap between germline ends came to 11 bases. This chain's CDR3 is CASSEAWQGDYGYTF. As DNA, the CDR3 is TGTGCCAGCAGTGAAGCGTGGCAGGGTGACTATGGCTACACCTTC.

The chain uses TRBV4-3 and TRBJ1-5; possibly TRBD1 for D (5 bases). The V end was cut by 0 bases, the J end by 5 bases, with 5 bases between. Germline lookup yields CDR1 LGHNA and CDR2 YSLEER. The CDR3 length is 13 residues. Here the CDR3 reads CASSQDRDQPQHF. In DNA form, the CDR3 reads TGCGCCAGCAGCCAAGACAGGGATCAGCCCCAGCATTTT.

This clone came up a few times. This chain joins TRBV29-1 and TRBJ2-1, with D unclear. Germline CDR1 reads SQVTM; CDR2 reads ANQGSEA. This CDR3 comprises 13 residues. Trimming shortened V by 5 bases and J by 0 bases, and 8 bases separated the two germline ends. CDR3 loop: CSVTEISYNEQFF. The DNA of the CDR3 is TGCAGCGTTACCGAGATCTCCTACAATGAGCAGTTCTTC.

The CDR3 sequence is CASSLAGGIDTQYF. The CDR3 nucleotides read TGTGCCAGTAGTCTTGCAGGGGGCATAGATACGCAGTATTTT. The chain recombines TRBV19 with TRBJ2-3, with 8 bases that match TRBD1. After removal of 5 bases from V and 5 bases from J, the junction contained 6 bases not matched to a gene. This CDR3 contains 14 residues. Germline CDR1 reads LNHDA; CDR2 reads SQIVND (reference sequence).

The V call is TRBV9, the J call TRBJ2-3, with 12 bases identical to TRBD2. The CDR3 has 16 amino acids. The junction had 4 bases not matched to a gene; V was cut back by 3 bases and J by 2 bases. CDR1 SGDLS and CDR2 YYNGEE come from the germline V gene. CDR3 in amino acids: CASSALAGGTTDTQYF. CDR3 sequence (DNA): TGTGCCAGCAGCGCCCTAGCGGGAGGGACCACAGATACGCAGTATTTT.

The chain is built from TRBV28 and TRBJ1-6; D gene unclear. The CDR3 is made up of 15 amino acids. Germline V gene data show CDR1 as MDHEN and CDR2 as SYDVKM. V was shortened by 3 bases and J by 0 bases, with 6 bases between the two germline ends. The CDR3 loop is CASSLADSYNSPLHF. The CDR3 DNA reads TGTGCCAGCAGTTTGGCCGACTCCTATAATTCACCCCTCCACTTT.

V is TRBV25-1 and J is TRBJ1-1; D ambiguous. V gave up 7 bases and J gave up 0 bases, with 9 bases separating them. CDR3 length: 13 amino acids. CDR1 and CDR2 from the germline V gene are MGHDK and SYGVNS. CDR3 sequence (DNA): TGTGCCAGCACCCCGGGGTTGAACACTGAAGCTTTCTTT. It encodes CASTPGLNTEAFF.

This clone was detected once. The V gene is TRBV2, the J gene TRBJ2-5; TRBD2 agrees at 7 bases. The V and J ends lost 4 bases and 2 bases, in that order; junction bases with no gene match: 10. This CDR3 has 16 residues. Germline V lookup: CDR1 SNHLY, CDR2 FYNNEI. CDR3 amino acids: CASSAWGGDSQETQYF. The CDR3 DNA sequence: TGTGCCAGCAGTGCGTGGGGGGGGGACTCTCAAGAGACCCAGTACTTC.

The DNA of the CDR3 is TGTGCCAGCAGCACCCATCGAGGTGAGCAGTTCTTC. Translating gives CASSTHRGEQFF. The chain combines TRBV5-5 with TRBJ2-1; D unclear. Germline loops: CDR1 SGHKS, CDR2 YYEKEE (reference sequence). The V and J ends lost 4 bases and 9 bases respectively, with 11 bases between them. The CDR3 is 12 amino acids.

This clone was seen a few times. The rearrangement links TRBV28 to TRBJ2-2, with D possibly being TRBD1 (6 bases). Looked up from germline, CDR1 is MDHEN and CDR2 is SYDVKM. The CDR3 loop spans 15 amino acids. Trimming removed 2 bases at V and 1 base at J, with 8 bases between. CDR3 bases: TGTGCCAGCAGTTTACCGGACAGGAACACCGGGGAGCTGTTTTTT. Its translation is CASSLPDRNTGELFF.

The rearrangement joins TRBV2 to TRBJ2-1, with 13 bases identical to TRBD2. Germline V gene lookup returns CDR1 SNHLY and CDR2 FYNNEI. This CDR3 has 17 residues. V lost 3 bases, J lost 9 bases, and 11 bases stayed unmatched. The CDR3 region is CASSEALTSGRASEQFF. CDR3 bases: TGTGCCAGCAGTGAGGCCCTTACTAGCGGGAGGGCCTCTGAGCAGTTCTTC.

The chain recombines TRBV5-1 with TRBJ1-1; 8 nucleotides agree with TRBD1. J gave up 5 bases and V 4 bases, and 10 bases lay outside the gene matches. The CDR3 loop spans 15 amino acids. CDR1 is SGHRS and CDR2 is YFSETQ in the germline V gene. The CDR3 loop is CASSAGDTGGTEAFF. The CDR3, as DNA: TGCGCCAGCAGCGCGGGGGATACAGGGGGTACTGAAGCTTTCTTT.

In this sample, this clone turned up many times. V usage is TRBV29-1 and J usage is TRBJ1-2; TRBD1 agrees at 7 bases. The CDR3 is 13 residues long. The germline V gene encodes CDR1 SQVTM and CDR2 ANQGSEA. The trim removed 2 bases at V and 7 bases at J, leaving 7 bases unmatched. The CDR3 DNA reads TGCAGCGTTGAAAACGACAGGGAGAGTGGCTACACCTTC. This encodes CSVENDRESGYTF.

The chain uses TRBV5-4 and TRBJ1-6; TRBD1 agrees at 11 bases. Germline V gene sequence: CDR1 SGHNT, CDR2 YYREEE (reference sequence). The CDR3 is 17 residues long. Unmatched junction bases numbered 4, after V lost 4 bases and J lost 1 base. The CDR3 spells CASSEGQGASYNSPLHF. The CDR3 DNA follows: TGTGCCAGCAGCGAAGGACAGGGGGCATCCTATAATTCACCCCTCCACTTT.

This clone has only a few counts. This sequence joins TRBV5-6 and TRBJ1-2, with 8 bases that match TRBD1. This CDR3 comprises 14 residues. Germline V CDR1 and CDR2: SGHDT, YYEEEE. The junction had 9 bases not matched to a gene; V was cut back by 4 bases and J by 7 bases. The CDR3 loop reads CASSQRQGLVGYTF. CDR3 DNA sequence: TGTGCCAGCAGCCAAAGACAGGGGTTGGTTGGCTACACCTTC.

The chain couples TRBV29-1 to TRBJ2-7, with 7 nucleotides matching TRBD2. V lost 4 bases, J lost 7 bases, and 13 bases stayed unmatched. The CDR3 is made up of 14 amino acids. The germline V gene encodes CDR1 SQVTM and CDR2 ANQGSEA. The CDR3 reads CSVVGRELVGEQYF. The CDR3 coding sequence is TGCAGCGTTGTCGGGCGGGAGCTGGTGGGGGAGCAGTACTTC.

The chain has TRBV4-1 and TRBJ2-7; possible D gene TRBD2, 5 bases. V lost 4 bases to trimming and J lost 2 bases, with 18 bases between them. The CDR3 is made up of 16 amino acids. The germline V gene encodes CDR1 MGHRA and CDR2 YSYEKL. The CDR3 nucleotides are TGCGCCAGCAGCCCCCAAACGTTCAGCGGCCCCTACGAGCAGTACGTC. Its translation is CASSPQTFSGPYEQYV.

The J gene is TRBJ1-2, the V gene TRBV3-1 (or the pseudogene TRBV3-2), with 8 positions matching TRBD1. The CDR3 spans 13 residues. Germline V CDR1 and CDR2: LGHDT, YNNKEL (reference sequence). The junction had 8 bases not matched to a gene; V was cut back by 4 bases and J by 10 bases. CDR3 region: CASSRGQGSDYTF. The CDR3 region has the DNA TGTGCCAGCAGCCGAGGACAGGGTAGCGACTACACCTTC.